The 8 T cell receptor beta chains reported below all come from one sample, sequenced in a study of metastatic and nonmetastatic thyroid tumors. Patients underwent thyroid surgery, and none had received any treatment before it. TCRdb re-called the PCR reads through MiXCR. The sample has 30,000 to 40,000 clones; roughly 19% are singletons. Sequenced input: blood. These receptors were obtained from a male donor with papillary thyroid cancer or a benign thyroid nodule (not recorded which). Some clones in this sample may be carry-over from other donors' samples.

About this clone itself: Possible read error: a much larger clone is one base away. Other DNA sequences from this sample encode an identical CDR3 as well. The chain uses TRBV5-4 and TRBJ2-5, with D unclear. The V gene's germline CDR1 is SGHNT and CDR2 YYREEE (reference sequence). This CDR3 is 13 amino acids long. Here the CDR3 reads CASSLAAVETQYF. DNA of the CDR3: TGTGCTAGCAGCTTGGCCGCGGTCGAGACCCAGTACTTC.

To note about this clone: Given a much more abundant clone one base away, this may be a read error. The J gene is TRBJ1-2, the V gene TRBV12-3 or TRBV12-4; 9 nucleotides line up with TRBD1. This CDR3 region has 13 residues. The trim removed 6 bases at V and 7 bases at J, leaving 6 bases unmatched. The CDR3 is CASSSLDRGGYTF. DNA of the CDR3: TGTGCCAGCAGCTCCCTGGACAGGGGTGGCTACACCTTC.

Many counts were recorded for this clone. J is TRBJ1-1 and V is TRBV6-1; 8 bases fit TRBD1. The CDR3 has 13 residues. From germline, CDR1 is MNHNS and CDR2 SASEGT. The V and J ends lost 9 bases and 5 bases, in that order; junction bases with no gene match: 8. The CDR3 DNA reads TGTGCCAGTCAGGGGGCGGATTGGACTGAAGCTTTCTTT. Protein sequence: CASQGADWTEAFF.

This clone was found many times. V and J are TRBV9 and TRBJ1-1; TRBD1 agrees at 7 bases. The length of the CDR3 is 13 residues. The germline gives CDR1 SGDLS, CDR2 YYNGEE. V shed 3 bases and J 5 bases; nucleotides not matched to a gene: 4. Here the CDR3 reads CASSAGGWTEAFF. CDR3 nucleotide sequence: TGTGCCAGCAGCGCAGGGGGTTGGACTGAAGCTTTCTTT.

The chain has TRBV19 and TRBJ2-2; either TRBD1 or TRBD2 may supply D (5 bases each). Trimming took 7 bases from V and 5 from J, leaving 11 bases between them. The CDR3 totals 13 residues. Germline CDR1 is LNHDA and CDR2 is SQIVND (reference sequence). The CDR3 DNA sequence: TGTGCCAGTAAGGGGACCGGGACCGGGGAGCTGTTTTTT. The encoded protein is CASKGTGTGELFF. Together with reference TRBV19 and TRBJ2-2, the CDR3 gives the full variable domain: DGGITQSPKYLFRKEGQNVTLSCEQNLNHDAMYWYRQDPGQGLRLIYYSQIVNDFQKGDIAEGYSVSREKKESFPLTVTSAQKNPTAFYLCASKGTGTGELFFGEGSRLTVL.

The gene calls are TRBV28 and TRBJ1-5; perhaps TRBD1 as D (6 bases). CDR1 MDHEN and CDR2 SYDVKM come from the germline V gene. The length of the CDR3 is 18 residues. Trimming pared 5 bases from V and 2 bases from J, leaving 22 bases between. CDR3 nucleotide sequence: TGTGCCAGCAGTCCAAGGGGTTCAGGGGCGTTGGGCAATCAGCCCCAGCATTTT. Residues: CASSPRGSGALGNQPQHF.

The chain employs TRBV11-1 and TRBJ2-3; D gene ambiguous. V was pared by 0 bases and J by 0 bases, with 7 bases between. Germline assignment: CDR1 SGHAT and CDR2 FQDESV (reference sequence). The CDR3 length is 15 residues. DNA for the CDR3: TGTGCCAGCAGCTTAGCGGGATGGAGCACAGATACGCAGTATTTT. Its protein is CASSLAGWSTDTQYF.

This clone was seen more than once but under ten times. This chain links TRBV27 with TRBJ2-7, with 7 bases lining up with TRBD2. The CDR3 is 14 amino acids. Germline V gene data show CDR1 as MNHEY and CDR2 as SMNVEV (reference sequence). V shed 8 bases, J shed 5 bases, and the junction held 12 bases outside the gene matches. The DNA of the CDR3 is TGTGCCAGCGGAAAGGGCGGGAGCATAAACGAGCAGTACTTC. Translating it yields CASGKGGSINEQYF.